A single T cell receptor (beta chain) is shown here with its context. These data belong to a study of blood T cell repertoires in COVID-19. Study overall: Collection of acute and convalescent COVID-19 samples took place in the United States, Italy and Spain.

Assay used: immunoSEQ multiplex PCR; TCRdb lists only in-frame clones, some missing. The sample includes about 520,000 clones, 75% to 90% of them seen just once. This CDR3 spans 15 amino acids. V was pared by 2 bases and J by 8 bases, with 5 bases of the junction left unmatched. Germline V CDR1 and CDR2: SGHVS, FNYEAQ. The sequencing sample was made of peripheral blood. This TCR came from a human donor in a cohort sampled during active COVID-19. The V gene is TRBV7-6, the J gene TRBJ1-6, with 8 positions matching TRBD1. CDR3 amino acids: CASSLWTGFDSPLHF. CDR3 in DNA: TGTGCCAGCAGCTTATGGACAGGGTTCGATTCACCCCTCCACTTT. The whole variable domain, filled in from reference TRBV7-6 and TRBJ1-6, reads GAGVSQSPRYKVTKRGQDVALRCDPISGHVSLYWYRQALGQGPEFLTYFNYEAQQDKSGLPNDRFSAERPEGSISTLTIQRTEQRDSAMYRCASSLWTGFDSPLHFGNGTRLTVT.